A single T cell receptor (beta chain) is shown here with its context. Its specificity is not known. One end of the junction does not line up with germline, which may come from a read error. Assay used: immunoSEQ multiplex PCR; TCRdb lists only in-frame clones, some missing. Of tens of thousands of clones in the sample, over 70% were seen once. The data stem from a study of T cell responses to AZD1222 COVID-19 vaccine. Whole-study results and caveats: The repertoires were collected only after the peak T cell response. Increases in Spike-specific TCR breadth and depth were seen after two AZD1222 doses. A reported finding is that nearly half of spike-specific TCRs target unmutated variant regions. The donors showed a predominance of white British ancestry and of females, with possible underestimation of clonal diversity.

Germline values: CDR1 SEHNR, CDR2 FQNEAQ (reference sequence). The CDR3 is 14 residues long. This receptor was identified in an adult who received the AZD1222 COVID-19 vaccine. The gene calls are TRBV7-9 and TRBJ2-3; possibly TRBD2 for D (6 bases). The sequenced sample was peripheral blood, obtained 28 days after the second AZD1222 dose. The CDR3 coding sequence is TGTGCCAGCAGCCTAGCCGGCGTGGGGGGTACGCAGTATTTT. Translation: CASSLAGVGGTQYF.